The 5 T cell receptor beta chains below all came from one sample that was sequenced in a study of T-cell memory formation after mild COVID-19. MiXCR, run by TCRdb on the 5' RACE reads, gives a single entry per CDR3 protein. The sample carries fewer than 600,000 distinct CDR3 sequences, roughly 22% recorded once. Sequencing input: PBMCs or a T cell subset sorted from them (not recorded which). The receptor set was obtained from an adult woman who had mild COVID-19 (a few samples of this study predate the infection). Cell type and time point are not known.

This clonotype was observed a handful of times. The J gene is TRBJ2-2, the V gene TRBV5-1, with D possibly being TRBD2 (6 bases). The V gene lost 3 bases and the J gene lost 5 bases, with 11 bases spanning the gap. In germline, CDR1 is SGHRS, CDR2 YFSETQ. The CDR3 is 14 residues long. The CDR3 nucleotides read TGCGCCAGCAGCTCCGGGACTGCGACCGGGGAGCTGTTTTTT. This gives the protein CASSSGTATGELFF.

V gene TRBV12-3 or TRBV12-4 combines with J gene TRBJ2-2; D gene unclear. The V end lost 3 bases, the J end lost 3 bases, and 5 bases lay between the germline ends. The CDR3 has 13 amino acids. The CDR3 loop is CASSFFDTGELFF. CDR3 in DNA: TGTGCCAGCAGTTTTTTTGACACCGGGGAGCTGTTTTTT.

The rearrangement links TRBV30 to TRBJ1-4, with TRBD1 matching 7 bases. Germline trimming cut 2 bases from V and 7 bases from J; bases unmatched to any gene: 7. The CDR3 loop spans 14 amino acids. The germline V gene encodes CDR1 GTSNPN and CDR2 SVGIG (reference sequence). The CDR3 loop is CAWSLDRVREKLFF. CDR3 sequence (DNA): TGTGCCTGGAGTTTAGACAGGGTGCGTGAAAAACTGTTTTTT.

This sequence joins TRBV5-6 and TRBJ2-1, with a tentative D call TRBD2 (6 bases). Per the germline V gene, CDR1 is SGHDT and CDR2 is YYEEEE. V was clipped by 0 bases and J by 5 bases, with 15 bases between them. The CDR3 extends over 16 amino acids. CDR3 sequence: CASSLAEAGSHNEQFF. The DNA of the CDR3 is TGTGCCAGCAGCTTGGCCGAGGCGGGAAGCCACAATGAGCAGTTCTTC.

This clonotype appeared a few times. CDR3 in DNA: TGTGCCAGCAGCCCTACCCCATGGACAGGGACAAACTACGAGCAGTACTTC. Its protein is CASSPTPWTGTNYEQYF. This chain uses TRBV7-2 with TRBJ2-7; 8 bases are a match to TRBD1. The germline V gene encodes CDR1 SGHTA and CDR2 FQGNSA. After removal of 5 bases from V and 3 bases from J, the junction contained 15 bases not matched to a gene. This CDR3 region has 17 residues.